This entry features one T cell receptor (beta chain) sequence. Its antigen remains unidentified. The sample is drawn from a study of cytomegalovirus exposure and HLA in healthy donors. The primer mix had 60 Vbeta and 13 Jbeta primers. The assay was immunoSEQ multiplex PCR, and TCRdb's table has in-frame clones only and misses some. The table lists more than 150,000 clones, 82% of them singletons. Regarding the study as a whole: Most likely, a cluster of highly shared sequence variants arose as a sequencing artifact. Later analysis revealed greater clonal expansion in HLA-associated TCR beta chains than in equally common others. Roughly even sequencing depth across donors was the assumption behind the presence/absence analyses. A missense DCLRE1C variant was associated with V- and J-gene trimming of TCR beta chains in a later analysis, and an independent cohort replicated the association.

J was trimmed by 5 bases and V by 6 bases; bases with no gene match: 10. The CDR3 sequence is 15 residues long. CDR1 is MDHEN and CDR2 is SYDVKM in the germline V gene. This sequence was found in a man aged 40-49 years in good health and CMV-seronegative. The sample was PBMCs. V gene TRBV28 combines with J gene TRBJ1-1, with 9 bases lining up with TRBD1. CDR3 loop: CASRASTGGGTEAFF. The CDR3 DNA follows: TGTGCCAGCAGAGCGTCAACAGGGGGCGGAACTGAAGCTTTCTTT. The full variable domain, with the rest looked up from reference TRBV28 and TRBJ1-1, is DVKVTQSSRYLVKRTGEKVFLECVQDMDHENMFWYRQDPGLGLRLIYFSYDVKMKEKGDIPEGYSVSREKKERFSLILESASTNQTSMYLCASRASTGGGTEAFFGQGTRLTVV.